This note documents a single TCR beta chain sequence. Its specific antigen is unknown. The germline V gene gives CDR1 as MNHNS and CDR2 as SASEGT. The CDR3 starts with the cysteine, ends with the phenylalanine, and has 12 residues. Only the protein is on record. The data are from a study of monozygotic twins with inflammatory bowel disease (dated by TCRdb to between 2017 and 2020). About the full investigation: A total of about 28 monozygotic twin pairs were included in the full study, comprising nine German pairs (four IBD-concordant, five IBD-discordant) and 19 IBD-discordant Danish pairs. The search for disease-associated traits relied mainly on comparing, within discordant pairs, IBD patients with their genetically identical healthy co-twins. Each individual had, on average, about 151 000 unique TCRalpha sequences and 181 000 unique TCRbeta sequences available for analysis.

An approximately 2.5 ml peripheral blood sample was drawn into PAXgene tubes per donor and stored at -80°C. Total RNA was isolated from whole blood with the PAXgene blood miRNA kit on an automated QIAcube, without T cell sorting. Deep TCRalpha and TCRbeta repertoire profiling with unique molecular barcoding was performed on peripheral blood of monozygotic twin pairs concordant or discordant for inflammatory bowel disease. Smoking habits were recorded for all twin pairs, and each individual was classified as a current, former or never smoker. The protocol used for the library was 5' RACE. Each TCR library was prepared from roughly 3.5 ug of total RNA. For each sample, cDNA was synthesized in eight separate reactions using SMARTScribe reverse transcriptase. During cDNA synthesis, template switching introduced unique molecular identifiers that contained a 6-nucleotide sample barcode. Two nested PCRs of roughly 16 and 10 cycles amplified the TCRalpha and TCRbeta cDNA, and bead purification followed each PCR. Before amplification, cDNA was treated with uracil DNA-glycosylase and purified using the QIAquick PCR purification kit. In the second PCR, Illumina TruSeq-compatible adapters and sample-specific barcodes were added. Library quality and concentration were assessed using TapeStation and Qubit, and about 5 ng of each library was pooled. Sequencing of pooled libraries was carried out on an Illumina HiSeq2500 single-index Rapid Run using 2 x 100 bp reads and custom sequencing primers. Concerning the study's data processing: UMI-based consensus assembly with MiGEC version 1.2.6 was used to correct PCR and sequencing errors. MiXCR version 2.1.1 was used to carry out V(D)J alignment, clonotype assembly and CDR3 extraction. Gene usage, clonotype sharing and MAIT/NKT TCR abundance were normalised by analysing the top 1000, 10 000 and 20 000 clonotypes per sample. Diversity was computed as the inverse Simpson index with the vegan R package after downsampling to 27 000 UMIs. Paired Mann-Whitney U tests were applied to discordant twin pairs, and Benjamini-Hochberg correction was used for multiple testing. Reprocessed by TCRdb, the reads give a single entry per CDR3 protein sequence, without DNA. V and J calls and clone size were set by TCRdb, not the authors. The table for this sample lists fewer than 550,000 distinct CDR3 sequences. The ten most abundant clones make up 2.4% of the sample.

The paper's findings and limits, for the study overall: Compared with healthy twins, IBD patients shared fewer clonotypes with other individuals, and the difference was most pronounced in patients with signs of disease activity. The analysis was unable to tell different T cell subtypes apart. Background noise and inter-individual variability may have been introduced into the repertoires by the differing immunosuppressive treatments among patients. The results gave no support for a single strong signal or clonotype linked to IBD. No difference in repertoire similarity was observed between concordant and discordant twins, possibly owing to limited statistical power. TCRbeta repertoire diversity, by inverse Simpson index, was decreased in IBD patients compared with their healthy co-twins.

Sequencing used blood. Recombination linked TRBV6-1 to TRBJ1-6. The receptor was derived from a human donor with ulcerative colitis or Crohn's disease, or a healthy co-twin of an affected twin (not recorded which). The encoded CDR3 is CASKTTGSPLHF.